This entry concerns a single T cell receptor (beta chain). The antigen is undetermined. In germline, CDR1 is LGHNA, CDR2 YSLEER. V shed 3 bases and J 6 bases; nucleotides not matched to a gene: 10. The CDR3 totals 16 residues. This specimen belongs to a study of response to subunit inactivated influenza vaccine. Study-wide points: Only a handful of new T cells, the authors suggested, are recruited with each seasonal influenza vaccination.

Using its own MiXCR run on the RT-PCR reads, TCRdb lists one record per CDR3 protein. The profile shows 530,000 or so distinct CDR3 sequences, less than 30% of them singletons. The chain employs TRBV4-3 and TRBJ2-2; 7 bases match TRBD2. The sequences come from CD4+ T cells sorted from PBMCs, collected roughly 5 days after vaccination. This clonotype was obtained from a man aged 50 to 59 who received an inactivated influenza vaccine. CDR3 amino acids: CASSQDQKLASGELFF. The CDR3 DNA reads as TGCGCCAGCAGCCAGGACCAAAAACTAGCGTCCGGGGAGCTGTTTTTT.